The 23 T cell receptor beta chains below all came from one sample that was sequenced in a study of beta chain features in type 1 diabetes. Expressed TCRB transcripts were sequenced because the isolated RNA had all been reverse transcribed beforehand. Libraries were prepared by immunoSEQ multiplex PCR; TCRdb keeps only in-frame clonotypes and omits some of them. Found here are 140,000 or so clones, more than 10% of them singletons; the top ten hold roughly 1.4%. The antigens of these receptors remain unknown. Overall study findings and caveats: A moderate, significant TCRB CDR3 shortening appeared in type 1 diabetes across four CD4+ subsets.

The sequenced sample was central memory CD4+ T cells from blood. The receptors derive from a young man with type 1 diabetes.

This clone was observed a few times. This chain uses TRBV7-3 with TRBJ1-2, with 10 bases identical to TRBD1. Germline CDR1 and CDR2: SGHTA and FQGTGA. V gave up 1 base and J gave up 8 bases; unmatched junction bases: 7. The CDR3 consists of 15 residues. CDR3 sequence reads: CASSLMGGTGDGYTF. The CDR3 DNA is TGTGCCAGCAGCTTAATGGGTGGGACAGGGGACGGCTACACCTTC.

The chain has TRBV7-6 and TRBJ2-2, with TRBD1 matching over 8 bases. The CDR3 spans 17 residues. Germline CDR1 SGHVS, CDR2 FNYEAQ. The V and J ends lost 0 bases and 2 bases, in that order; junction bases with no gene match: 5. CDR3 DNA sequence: TGTGCCAGCAGCTTAGCGTGGGGACAGGTTAACACCGGGGAGCTGTTTTTT. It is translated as CASSLAWGQVNTGELFF.

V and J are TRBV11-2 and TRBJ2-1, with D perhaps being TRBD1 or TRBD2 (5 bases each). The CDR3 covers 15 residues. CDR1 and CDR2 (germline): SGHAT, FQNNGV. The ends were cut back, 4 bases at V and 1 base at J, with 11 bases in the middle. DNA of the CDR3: TGTGCCAGCAGCTCCGGTGGGGGTTCCTACAATGAGCAGTTCTTC. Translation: CASSSGGGSYNEQFF. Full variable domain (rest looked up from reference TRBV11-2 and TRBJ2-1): EAGVAQSPRYKIIEKRQSVAFWCNPISGHATLYWYQQILGQGPKLLIQFQNNGVVDDSQLPKDRFSAERLKGVDSTLKIQPAKLEDSAVYLCASSSGGGSYNEQFFGPGTRLTVL.

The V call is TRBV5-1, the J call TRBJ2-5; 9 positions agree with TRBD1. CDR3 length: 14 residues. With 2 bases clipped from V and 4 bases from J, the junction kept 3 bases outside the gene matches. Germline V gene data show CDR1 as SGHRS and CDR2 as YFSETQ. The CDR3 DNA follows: TGCGCCAGCAGCTTACAGGGACAGGGAGAGACCCAGTACTTC. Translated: CASSLQGQGETQYF.

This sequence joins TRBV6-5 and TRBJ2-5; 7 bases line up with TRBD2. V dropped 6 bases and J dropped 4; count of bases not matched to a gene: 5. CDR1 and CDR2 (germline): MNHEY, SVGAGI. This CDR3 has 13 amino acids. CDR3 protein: CASRAGSRETQYF. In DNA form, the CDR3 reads TGTGCCAGCAGAGCGGGGAGTCGAGAGACCCAGTACTTC.

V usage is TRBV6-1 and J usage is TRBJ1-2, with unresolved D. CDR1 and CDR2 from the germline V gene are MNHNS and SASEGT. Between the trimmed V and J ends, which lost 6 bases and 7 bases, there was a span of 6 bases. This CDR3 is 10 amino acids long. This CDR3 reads CASRSIGYTF. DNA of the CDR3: TGTGCCAGCAGATCGATTGGCTACACCTTC.

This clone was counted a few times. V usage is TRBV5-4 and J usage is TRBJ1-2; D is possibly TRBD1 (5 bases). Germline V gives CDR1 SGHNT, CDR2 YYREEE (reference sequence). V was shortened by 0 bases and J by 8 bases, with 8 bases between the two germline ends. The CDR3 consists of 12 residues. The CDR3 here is CASSLAPGGYTF. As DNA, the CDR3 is TGTGCCAGCAGCTTGGCACCAGGGGGCTACACCTTC.

The CDR3 protein is CASSFVPYNEQFF. CDR3 nucleotides: TGTGCCAGCAGCTTTGTGCCCTACAATGAGCAGTTCTTC. This chain connects TRBV9 to TRBJ2-1; D gene ambiguous. V shed 4 bases and J shed 2 bases, with 7 bases lying between them. The CDR3 loop spans 13 amino acids. Germline V gene sequence: CDR1 SGDLS, CDR2 YYNGEE.

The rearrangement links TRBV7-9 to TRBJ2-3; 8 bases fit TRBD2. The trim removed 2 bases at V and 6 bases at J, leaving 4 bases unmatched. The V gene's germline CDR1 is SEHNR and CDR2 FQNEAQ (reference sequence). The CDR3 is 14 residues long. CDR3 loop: CASSLSGGSDTQYF. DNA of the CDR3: TGTGCCAGCAGCTTATCGGGAGGGTCCGATACGCAGTATTTT.

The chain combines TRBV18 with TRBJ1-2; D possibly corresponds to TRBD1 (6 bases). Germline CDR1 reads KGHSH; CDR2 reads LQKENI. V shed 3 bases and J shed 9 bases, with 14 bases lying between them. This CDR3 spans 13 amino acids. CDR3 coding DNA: TGTGCCAGCTCACCGAACAGGGATTGGAGCTACACCTTC. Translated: CASSPNRDWSYTF.

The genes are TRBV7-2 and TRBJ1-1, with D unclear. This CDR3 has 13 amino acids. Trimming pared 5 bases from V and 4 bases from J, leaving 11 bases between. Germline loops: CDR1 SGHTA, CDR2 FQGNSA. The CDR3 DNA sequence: TGTGCCAGCAGCCCGGGTAGACGCACTGAAGCTTTCTTT. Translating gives CASSPGRRTEAFF.

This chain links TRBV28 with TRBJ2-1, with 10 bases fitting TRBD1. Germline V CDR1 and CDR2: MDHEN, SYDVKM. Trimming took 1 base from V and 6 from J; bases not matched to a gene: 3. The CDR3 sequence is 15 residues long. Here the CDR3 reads CASSLSGQGLNEQFF. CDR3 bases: TGTGCCAGCAGTTTATCGGGACAGGGGCTCAATGAGCAGTTCTTC.

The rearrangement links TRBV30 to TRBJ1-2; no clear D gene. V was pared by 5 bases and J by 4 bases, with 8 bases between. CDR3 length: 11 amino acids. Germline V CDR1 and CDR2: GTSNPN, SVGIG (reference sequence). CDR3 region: CAWAVSYGYTF. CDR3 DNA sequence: TGTGCCTGGGCCGTCAGCTATGGCTACACCTTC.

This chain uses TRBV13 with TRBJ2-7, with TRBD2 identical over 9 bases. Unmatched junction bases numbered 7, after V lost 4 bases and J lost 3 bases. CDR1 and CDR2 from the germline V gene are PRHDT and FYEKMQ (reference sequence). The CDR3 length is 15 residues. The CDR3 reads CASSSRLAGHYEQYF. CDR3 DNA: TGTGCCAGCAGCTCCCGGCTAGCGGGGCACTACGAGCAGTACTTC.

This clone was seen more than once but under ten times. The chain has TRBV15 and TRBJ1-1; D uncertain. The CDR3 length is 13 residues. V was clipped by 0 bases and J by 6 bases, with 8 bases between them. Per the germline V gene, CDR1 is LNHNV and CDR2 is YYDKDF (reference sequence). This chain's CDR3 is CATSRDGHPEAFF. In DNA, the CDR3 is TGTGCCACCAGCAGAGATGGCCACCCTGAAGCTTTCTTT.

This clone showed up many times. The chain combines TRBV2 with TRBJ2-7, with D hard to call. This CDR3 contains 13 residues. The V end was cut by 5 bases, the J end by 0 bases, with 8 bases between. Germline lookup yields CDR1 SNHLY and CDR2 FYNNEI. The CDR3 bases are TGTGCCAGCAGTCCCGGCTACTCCTACGAGCAGTACTTC. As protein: CASSPGYSYEQYF.

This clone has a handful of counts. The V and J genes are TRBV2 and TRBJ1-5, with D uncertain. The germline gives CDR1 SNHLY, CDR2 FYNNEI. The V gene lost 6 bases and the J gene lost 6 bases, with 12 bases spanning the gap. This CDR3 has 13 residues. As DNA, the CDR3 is TGTGCCAGCAGGGCAAATGATGGTCAGCCCCAGCATTTT. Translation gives CASRANDGQPQHF.

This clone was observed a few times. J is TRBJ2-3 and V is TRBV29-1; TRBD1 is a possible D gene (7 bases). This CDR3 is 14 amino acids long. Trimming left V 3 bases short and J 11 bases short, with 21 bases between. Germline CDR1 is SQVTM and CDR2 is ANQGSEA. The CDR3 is CSVDTLSVQGGQYF. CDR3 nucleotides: TGCAGCGTTGATACCCTCTCCGTCCAGGGGGGGCAGTATTTT.

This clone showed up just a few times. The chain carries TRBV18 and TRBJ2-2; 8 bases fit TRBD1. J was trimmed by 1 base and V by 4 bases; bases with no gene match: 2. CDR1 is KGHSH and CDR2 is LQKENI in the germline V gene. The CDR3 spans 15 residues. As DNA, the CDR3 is TGTGCCAGCTCACTTGGGACAGGGAACACCGGGGAGCTGTTTTTT. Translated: CASSLGTGNTGELFF.

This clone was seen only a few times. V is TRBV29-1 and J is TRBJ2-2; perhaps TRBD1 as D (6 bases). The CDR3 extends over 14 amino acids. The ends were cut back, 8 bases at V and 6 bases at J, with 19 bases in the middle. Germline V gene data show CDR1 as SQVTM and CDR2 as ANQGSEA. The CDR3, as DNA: TGCAGCCCTGGGACAAATAAGAGTCCCGGGGAGCTGTTTTTT. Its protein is CSPGTNKSPGELFF.

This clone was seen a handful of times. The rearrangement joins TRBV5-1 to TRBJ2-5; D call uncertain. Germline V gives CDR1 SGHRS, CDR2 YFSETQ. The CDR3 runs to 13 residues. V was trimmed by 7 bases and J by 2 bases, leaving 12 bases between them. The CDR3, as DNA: TGCGCCAGCCAGAAGGAAGTTCAAGAGACCCAGTACTTC. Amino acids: CASQKEVQETQYF.

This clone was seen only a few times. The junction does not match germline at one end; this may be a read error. The CDR3 DNA sequence: TGTGCTAGCAGCCCTCTAGAGCGGGGGGGCAATGAGCAGTTCTTC. Translated, it gives CASSPLERGGNEQFF. This rearrangement joins TRBV7-7 to TRBJ2-1; 10 nucleotides match TRBD2. The CDR3 length is 15 residues. In germline, CDR1 is SSHAT, CDR2 FNYEAQ (reference sequence).

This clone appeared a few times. CDR3 sequence reads: CASSLAVLAGQETQYF. In DNA, the CDR3 is TGTGCCAGCAGCTTAGCGGTACTAGCGGGGCAAGAGACCCAGTACTTC. This chain connects TRBV7-8 to TRBJ2-5; TRBD2 matches 10 bases. Per the germline V gene, CDR1 is SGHVS and CDR2 is FQNEAQ. This CDR3 spans 16 amino acids. Unmatched junction bases numbered 3, after V lost 0 bases and J lost 2 bases.